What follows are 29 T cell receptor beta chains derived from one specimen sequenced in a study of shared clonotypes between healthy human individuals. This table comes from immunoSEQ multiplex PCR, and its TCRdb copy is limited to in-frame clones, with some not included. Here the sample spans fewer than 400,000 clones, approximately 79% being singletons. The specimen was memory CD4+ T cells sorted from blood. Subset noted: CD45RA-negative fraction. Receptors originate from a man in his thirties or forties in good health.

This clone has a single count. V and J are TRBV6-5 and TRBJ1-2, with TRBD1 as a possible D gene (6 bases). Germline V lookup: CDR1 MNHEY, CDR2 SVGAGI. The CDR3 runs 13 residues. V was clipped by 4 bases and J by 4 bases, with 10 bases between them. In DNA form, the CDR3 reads TGTGCCAGCAGTTGGGGGGCTAGCTATGGCTACACCTTC. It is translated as CASSWGASYGYTF.

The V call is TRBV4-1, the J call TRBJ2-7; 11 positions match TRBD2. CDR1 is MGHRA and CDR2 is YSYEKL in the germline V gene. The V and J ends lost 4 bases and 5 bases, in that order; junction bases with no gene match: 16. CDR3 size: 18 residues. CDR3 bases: TGCGCCAGCAGCCCTTTTGTAGTAACTAGCGGGAGAAGCCACGAGCAGTACTTC. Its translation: CASSPFVVTSGRSHEQYF.

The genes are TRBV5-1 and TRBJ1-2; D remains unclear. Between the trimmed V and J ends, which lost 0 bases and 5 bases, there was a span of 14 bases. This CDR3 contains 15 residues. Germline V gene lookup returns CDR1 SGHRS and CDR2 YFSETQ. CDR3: CASSLAVGIEYGYTF. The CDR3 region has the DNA TGCGCCAGCAGCTTGGCGGTGGGGATCGAATATGGCTACACCTTC.

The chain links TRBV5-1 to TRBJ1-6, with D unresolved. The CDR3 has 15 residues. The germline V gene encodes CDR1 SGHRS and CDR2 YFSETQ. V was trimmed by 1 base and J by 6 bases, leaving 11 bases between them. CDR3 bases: TGCGCCAGCAGCTTGATTGCTGGGATTAATTCACCCCTCCACTTT. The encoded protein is CASSLIAGINSPLHF.

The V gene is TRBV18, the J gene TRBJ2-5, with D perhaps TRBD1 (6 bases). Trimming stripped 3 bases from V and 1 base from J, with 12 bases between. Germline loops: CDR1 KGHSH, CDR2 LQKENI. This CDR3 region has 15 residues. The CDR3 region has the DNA TGTGCCAGCTCACCGAGCGCCAGGGGCCAAGAGACCCAGTACTTC. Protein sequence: CASSPSARGQETQYF.

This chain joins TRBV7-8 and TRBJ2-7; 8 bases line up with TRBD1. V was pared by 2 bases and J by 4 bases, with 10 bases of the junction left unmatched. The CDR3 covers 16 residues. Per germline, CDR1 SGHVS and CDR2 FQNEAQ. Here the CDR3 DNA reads TGTGCCAGCAGCTTATCATCGGGCGGGACAGGTTACGAGCAGTACTTC. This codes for CASSLSSGGTGYEQYF.

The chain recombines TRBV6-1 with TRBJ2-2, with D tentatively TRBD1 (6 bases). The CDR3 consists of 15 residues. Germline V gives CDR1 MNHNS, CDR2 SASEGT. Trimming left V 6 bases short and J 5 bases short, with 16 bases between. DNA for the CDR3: TGTGCCAGCAGGAGGTATCATCAGGGGACCGGGGAGCTGTTTTTT. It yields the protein CASRRYHQGTGELFF.

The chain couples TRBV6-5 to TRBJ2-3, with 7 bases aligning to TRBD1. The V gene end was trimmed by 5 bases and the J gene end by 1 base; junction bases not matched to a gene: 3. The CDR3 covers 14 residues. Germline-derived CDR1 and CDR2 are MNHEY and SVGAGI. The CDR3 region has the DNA TGTGCCAGCAGTCGGGACAGACGCACAGATACGCAGTATTTT. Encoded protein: CASSRDRRTDTQYF.

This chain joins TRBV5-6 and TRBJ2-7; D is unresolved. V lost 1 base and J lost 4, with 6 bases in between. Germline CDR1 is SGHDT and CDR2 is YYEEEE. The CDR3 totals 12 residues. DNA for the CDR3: TGTGCCAGCAGCTTGAGACTGTACGAGCAGTACTTC. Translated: CASSLRLYEQYF.

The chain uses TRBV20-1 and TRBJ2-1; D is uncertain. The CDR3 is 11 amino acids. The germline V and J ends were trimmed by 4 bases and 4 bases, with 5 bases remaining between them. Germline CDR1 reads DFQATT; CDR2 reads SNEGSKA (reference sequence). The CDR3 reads CSAKGYNEQFF. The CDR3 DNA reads TGCAGTGCTAAGGGTTACAATGAGCAGTTCTTC.

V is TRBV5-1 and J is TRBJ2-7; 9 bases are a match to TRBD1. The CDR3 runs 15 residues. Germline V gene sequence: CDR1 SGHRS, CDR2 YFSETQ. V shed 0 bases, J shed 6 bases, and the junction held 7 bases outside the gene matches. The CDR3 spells CASSLAGTGLREQYF. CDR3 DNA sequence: TGCGCCAGCAGCTTGGCCGGGACAGGGCTGCGCGAGCAGTACTTC.

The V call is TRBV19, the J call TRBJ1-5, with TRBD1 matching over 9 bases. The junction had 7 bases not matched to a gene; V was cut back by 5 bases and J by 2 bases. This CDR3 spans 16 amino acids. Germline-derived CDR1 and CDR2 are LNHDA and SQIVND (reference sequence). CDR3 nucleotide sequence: TGTGCCAGTAGTTATAAACAGGGGGCCGGCAATCAGCCCCAGCATTTT. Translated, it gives CASSYKQGAGNQPQHF.

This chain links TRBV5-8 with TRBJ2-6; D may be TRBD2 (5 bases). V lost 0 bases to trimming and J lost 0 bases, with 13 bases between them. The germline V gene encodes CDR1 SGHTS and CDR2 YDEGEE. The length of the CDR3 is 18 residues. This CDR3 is CASSLDRPGTSGANVLTF. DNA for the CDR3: TGTGCCAGCAGCTTGGATCGCCCGGGAACCTCTGGGGCCAACGTCCTGACTTTC.

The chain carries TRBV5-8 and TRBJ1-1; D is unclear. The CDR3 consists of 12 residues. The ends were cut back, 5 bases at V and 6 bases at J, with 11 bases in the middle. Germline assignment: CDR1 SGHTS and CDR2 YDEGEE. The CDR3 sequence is CASRRGRSEAFF. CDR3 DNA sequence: TGTGCCAGCAGACGGGGTAGGTCTGAAGCTTTCTTT.

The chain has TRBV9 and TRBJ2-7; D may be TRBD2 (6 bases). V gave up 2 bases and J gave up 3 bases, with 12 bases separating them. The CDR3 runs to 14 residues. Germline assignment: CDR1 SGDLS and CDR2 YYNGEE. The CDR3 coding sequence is TGTGCCAGCAGCGTTCAGGGAGGCGACTACGAGCAGTACTTC. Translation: CASSVQGGDYEQYF.

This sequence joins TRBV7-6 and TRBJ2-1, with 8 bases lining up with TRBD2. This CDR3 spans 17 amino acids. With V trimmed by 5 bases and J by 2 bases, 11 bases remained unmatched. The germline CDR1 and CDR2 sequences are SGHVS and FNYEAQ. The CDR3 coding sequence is TGTGCCAGCAGCGTTCCGCGTGGCGGGAGGACCTACAATGAGCAGTTCTTC. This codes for CASSVPRGGRTYNEQFF.

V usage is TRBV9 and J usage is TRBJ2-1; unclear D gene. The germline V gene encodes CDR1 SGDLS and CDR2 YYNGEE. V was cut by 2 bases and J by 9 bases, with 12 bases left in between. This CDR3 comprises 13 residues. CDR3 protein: CASSVLGFGEQFF. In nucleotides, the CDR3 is TGTGCCAGCAGCGTCCTGGGATTCGGTGAGCAGTTCTTC.

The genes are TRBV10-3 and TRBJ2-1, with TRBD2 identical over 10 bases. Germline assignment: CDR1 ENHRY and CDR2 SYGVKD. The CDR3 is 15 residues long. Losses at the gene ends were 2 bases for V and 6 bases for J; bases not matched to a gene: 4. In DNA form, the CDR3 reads TGTGCCATCAGTGAGCAACTAGCGGGACGCAATGAGCAGTTCTTC. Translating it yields CAISEQLAGRNEQFF.

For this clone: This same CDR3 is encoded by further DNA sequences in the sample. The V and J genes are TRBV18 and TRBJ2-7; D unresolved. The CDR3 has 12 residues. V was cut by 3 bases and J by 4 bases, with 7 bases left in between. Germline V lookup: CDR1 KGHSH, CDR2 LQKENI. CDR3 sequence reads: CASSPESYEQYF. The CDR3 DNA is TGTGCCAGCTCACCCGAATCGTACGAGCAGTACTTC.

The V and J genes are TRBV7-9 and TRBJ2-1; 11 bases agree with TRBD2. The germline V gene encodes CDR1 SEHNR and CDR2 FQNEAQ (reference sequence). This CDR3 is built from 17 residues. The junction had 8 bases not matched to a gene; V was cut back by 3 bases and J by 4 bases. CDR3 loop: CASSFSPLAGEYNEQFF. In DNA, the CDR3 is TGTGCCAGCAGCTTTAGCCCACTAGCGGGAGAATACAATGAGCAGTTCTTC.

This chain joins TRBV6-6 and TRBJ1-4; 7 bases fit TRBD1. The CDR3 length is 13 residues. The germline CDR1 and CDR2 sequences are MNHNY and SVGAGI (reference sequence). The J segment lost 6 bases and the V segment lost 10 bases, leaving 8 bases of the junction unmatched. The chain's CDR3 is CATHQQGYEKLFF. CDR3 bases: TGTGCCACGCACCAACAGGGGTATGAAAAACTGTTTTTT.

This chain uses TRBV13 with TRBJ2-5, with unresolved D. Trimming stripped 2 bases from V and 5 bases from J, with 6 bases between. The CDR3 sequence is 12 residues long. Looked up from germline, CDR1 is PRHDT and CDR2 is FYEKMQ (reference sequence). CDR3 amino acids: CASSLRLETQYF. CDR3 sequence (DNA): TGTGCCAGCAGCTTACGTCTTGAGACCCAGTACTTC.

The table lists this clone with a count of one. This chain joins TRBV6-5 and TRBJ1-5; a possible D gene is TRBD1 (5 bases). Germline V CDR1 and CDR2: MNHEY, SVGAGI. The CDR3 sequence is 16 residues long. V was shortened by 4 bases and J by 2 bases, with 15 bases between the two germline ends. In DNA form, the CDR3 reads TGTGCCAGCAGTTCATCTACAGGCGTCGGCAATCAGCCCCAGCATTTT. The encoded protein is CASSSSTGVGNQPQHF.

CDR3 DNA sequence: TGTGCCAGCAGCGTTAGCGGGGCCACAGATACGCAGTATTTT. Translating it yields CASSVSGATDTQYF. The chain has TRBV9 and TRBJ2-3; TRBD2 aligns across 8 bases. Germline V lookup: CDR1 SGDLS, CDR2 YYNGEE. The CDR3 is made up of 14 amino acids. The V and J ends lost 2 bases and 2 bases, in that order; junction bases with no gene match: 1.

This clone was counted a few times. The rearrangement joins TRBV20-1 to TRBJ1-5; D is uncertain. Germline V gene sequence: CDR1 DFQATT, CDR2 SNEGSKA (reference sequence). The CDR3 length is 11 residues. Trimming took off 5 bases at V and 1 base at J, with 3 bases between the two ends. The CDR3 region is CSAQSNQPQHF. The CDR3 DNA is TGCAGTGCTCAGAGCAATCAGCCCCAGCATTTT.

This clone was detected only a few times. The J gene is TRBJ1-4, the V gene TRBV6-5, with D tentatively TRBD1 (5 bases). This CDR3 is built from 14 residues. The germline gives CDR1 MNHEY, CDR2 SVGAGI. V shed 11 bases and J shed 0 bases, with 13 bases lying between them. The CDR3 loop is CACGGGATNEKLFF. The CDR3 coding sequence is TGTGCCTGTGGCGGGGGTGCAACTAATGAAAAACTGTTTTTT.

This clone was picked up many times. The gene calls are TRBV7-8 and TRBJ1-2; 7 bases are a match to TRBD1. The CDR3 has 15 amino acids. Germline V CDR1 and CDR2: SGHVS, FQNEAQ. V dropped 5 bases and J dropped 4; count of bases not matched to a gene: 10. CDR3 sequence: CASSPQGKGPYGYTF. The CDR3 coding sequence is TGTGCCAGCAGCCCACAGGGGAAAGGACCCTATGGCTACACCTTC.

The CDR3 region is CASSLGELGTNTGELFF. In DNA, the CDR3 is TGCGCCAGCAGCTTGGGAGAGCTCGGGACGAACACCGGGGAGCTGTTTTTT. The chain carries TRBV5-1 and TRBJ2-2; possible D gene TRBD2, 5 bases. Germline assignment: CDR1 SGHRS and CDR2 YFSETQ. There are 17 residues in the CDR3. V was shortened by 0 bases and J by 0 bases, with 12 bases between the two germline ends.

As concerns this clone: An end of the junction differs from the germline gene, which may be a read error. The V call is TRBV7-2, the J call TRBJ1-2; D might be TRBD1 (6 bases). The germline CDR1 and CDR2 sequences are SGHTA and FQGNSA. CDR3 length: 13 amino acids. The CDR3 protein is CASSFLQGGEPFF. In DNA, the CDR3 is TGTGCCAGCAGCTTCTTACAGGGAGGAGAACCCTTCTTC.